The 14 T cell receptor beta chains below come from one sample, sequenced in a study of cytomegalovirus exposure and HLA in healthy donors listed by TCRdb under 2017. The library came from the immunoSEQ multiplex PCR assay. TCRdb provides this immuneACCESS table in a form limited to in-frame rearrangements. Some clones are lacking; in checked studies, under half of them reflect an unresolved V gene, and why the rest are absent is not known. The sample includes a few hundred thousand clones, with roughly 90% observed a single time. Around 0.92% of the sample is held by the ten biggest clonotypes. The sample consisted of PBMCs. The receptor set was obtained from a woman aged 18-29 years in good health and CMV-seronegative.

This clone was found once. The chain recombines TRBV28 with TRBJ2-7, with a possible D match to TRBD1 (5 bases). Trimming pared 8 bases from V and 3 bases from J, leaving 20 bases between. The germline V gene encodes CDR1 MDHEN and CDR2 SYDVKM. CDR3 length: 15 amino acids. DNA of the CDR3: TGTGCCAGCCTTACAGGTCCCATGAAATTCTACGAGCAGTACTTC. Translating gives CASLTGPMKFYEQYF.

This clone was observed once. The chain links TRBV5-1 to TRBJ1-3; possible D gene TRBD1, 6 bases. Germline values: CDR1 SGHRS, CDR2 YFSETQ. The V and J ends lost 4 bases and 2 bases respectively, with 10 bases between them. The CDR3 consists of 14 residues. CDR3 DNA sequence: TGCGCCAGCAGCACACAGGGAGCTGGAAACACCATATATTTT. This translates into CASSTQGAGNTIYF.

The sample holds a few counts of this clone. V usage is TRBV9 and J usage is TRBJ2-2; TRBD2 matches at 9 bases. This CDR3 is built from 15 residues. Germline loops: CDR1 SGDLS, CDR2 YYNGEE. The V gene end was trimmed by 7 bases and the J gene end by 6 bases; junction bases not matched to a gene: 10. The CDR3 region has the DNA TGTGCCAGCGCAAAGGCTAGCGGGATCTCCGGGGAGCTGTTTTTT. It is translated as CASAKASGISGELFF.

This chain uses TRBV6-6 with TRBJ2-7, with a weak D call TRBD2 (5 bases). Germline CDR1 reads MNHNY; CDR2 reads SVGAGI (reference sequence). This CDR3 comprises 13 residues. V lost 0 bases and J lost 6, with 9 bases in between. CDR3 protein: CASSYSNEGEQYF. DNA for the CDR3: TGTGCCAGCAGTTACTCGAACGAGGGCGAGCAGTACTTC.

There are many counts of this clone. The chain employs TRBV6-4 and TRBJ1-5; D is possibly TRBD1 (5 bases). The CDR3 is 15 residues long. Germline V gene lookup returns CDR1 MRHNA and CDR2 SNTAGT. Deletions cut 6 bases from V and 3 bases from J, with 15 bases between. CDR3 amino acids: CASSPTQGANQPQHF. For the CDR3, the DNA is TGTGCCAGCAGCCCCACCCAGGGTGCCAATCAGCCCCAGCATTTT.

The chain employs TRBV25-1 and TRBJ2-7; tentatively, D is TRBD2 (7 bases). The CDR3 is made up of 17 amino acids. Looked up from germline, CDR1 is MGHDK and CDR2 is SYGVNS. With 3 bases removed from V and 5 bases from J, the gap between germline ends came to 23 bases. DNA for the CDR3: TGTGCCAGCAGTGATGAAAGGGGGAGGGCATCTGTCCACGAGCAGTACTTC. Protein sequence: CASSDERGRASVHEQYF.

The rearrangement uses TRBV5-1 and TRBJ1-4; a possible D gene is TRBD1 (6 bases). CDR1 and CDR2 from the germline V gene are SGHRS and YFSETQ. Trimming took 4 bases from V and 7 from J, leaving 20 bases between them. The CDR3 extends over 16 amino acids. DNA for the CDR3: TGCGCCAGCAGCGCGGGGCGGGGGGCCTACAGTGAAAAACTGTTTTTT. The encoded protein is CASSAGRGAYSEKLFF.

This clone was seen ten or more times. This chain connects TRBV10-2 to TRBJ2-7, with a tentative D call TRBD1 (6 bases). The germline V gene encodes CDR1 WSHSY and CDR2 SAAADI. The germline V and J ends were trimmed by 5 bases and 4 bases, with 6 bases remaining between them. This CDR3 has 11 residues. The CDR3 spells CASSQGYEQYF. The CDR3 DNA is TGCGCCAGCAGTCAGGGGTACGAGCAGTACTTC.

The chain uses TRBV10-3 and TRBJ2-7; 12 bases are shared with TRBD2. The CDR3 is 19 amino acids. Germline CDR1 reads ENHRY; CDR2 reads SYGVKD. The trim removed 3 bases at V and 1 base at J, leaving 13 bases unmatched. DNA of the CDR3: TGTGCCATCAGTGATATGCTAGCGGGAGGGCCCTCGGGTTCCTACGAGCAGTACTTC. Translated: CAISDMLAGGPSGSYEQYF.

The genes are TRBV6-1 and TRBJ1-1, with a possible D match to TRBD1 (5 bases). The CDR3 contains 12 residues. The ends were cut back, 7 bases at V and 5 bases at J, with 11 bases in the middle. Germline values: CDR1 MNHNS, CDR2 SASEGT. CDR3 sequence (DNA): TGTGCCAGCAAGTATGGGGGGACTGAAGCTTTCTTT. Protein: CASKYGGTEAFF.

The chain is built from TRBV19 and TRBJ1-1; the D gene is possibly TRBD1 (5 bases). Germline CDR1 and CDR2: LNHDA and SQIVND (reference sequence). The ends were cut back, 5 bases at V and 1 base at J, with 11 bases in the middle. The CDR3 covers 14 residues. The CDR3 loop reads CASSPLRENTEAFF. DNA for the CDR3: TGTGCCAGTAGTCCACTCAGGGAGAACACTGAAGCTTTCTTT.

The J gene is TRBJ2-1, the V gene TRBV4-3, with a possible D match to TRBD1 (5 bases). The CDR3 is made up of 16 amino acids. The V end was cut by 4 bases, the J end by 2 bases, with 15 bases between. Per the germline V gene, CDR1 is LGHNA and CDR2 is YSLEER. CDR3 coding DNA: TGCGCCAGCAGCCCACGGACATCACTGCCCTACAATGAGCAGTTCTTC. Translating it yields CASSPRTSLPYNEQFF.

This clone was counted a single time. The CDR3 carries no conserved terminal phenylalanine or tryptophan, so it likely arises from a read error. The DNA is left out, because the CDR3 cannot be placed on it with certainty; the CDR3 is given as TCRdb lists it. The chain uses TRBV6-5 and TRBJ1-2; the tabulated D call, TRBD1, remains unverified against the DNA. CDR1 is MNHEY, CDR2 SVGAGI, per germline. The CDR3 contains 14 residues when both ends are counted. This chain's CDR3 is CASSYSLRDNSLGS.

The chain has TRBV19 and TRBJ2-3; TRBD2 matches 11 bases. This CDR3 contains 20 residues. The germline gives CDR1 LNHDA, CDR2 SQIVND (reference sequence). Unmatched junction bases numbered 19, after V lost 6 bases and J lost 2 bases. The CDR3 spells CASRSLPGLAVGGDTDTQYF. The CDR3 coding sequence is TGTGCCAGTAGATCCCTTCCGGGACTAGCGGTAGGAGGGGACACAGATACGCAGTATTTT.